Below are 26 T cell receptor beta chains sequenced from a single sample in a study of regulatory T cells in long-lasting Graves disease. Combining iRepertoire HTBI primers with Arm-PCR of CDR3 regions, the authors built TCR beta libraries. MiXCR was run by TCRdb on the multiplex PCR reads, yielding one entry per CDR3 protein. The sample comprises some 330,000 distinct CDR3 sequences, about 11% of which are singletons, and 15% to 20% rests with the top ten. Time point indicated: newly diagnosed GD, antithyroid drugs for less than 3 months. The TCR library was made from RNA that had been extracted from PBMCs in TRIzol. A further study also used this sample, focusing on T cells in Graves' hyperthyroidism and ophthalmopathy.

Sequenced here: peripheral blood mononuclear cells (PBMCs), sampled at new diagnosis, from a patient treated with antithyroid drugs. The source of these receptors is a woman aged 18-35 years with Graves disease.

CDR3 nucleotides: TGCAGTGCTAGGACGATACGGGGGCGGGAGGGAGATACGCAGTATTTT. It is translated as CSARTIRGREGDTQYF. The chain has TRBV20-1 and TRBJ2-3, with TRBD2 matching 9 bases. V dropped 3 bases and J dropped 5; count of bases not matched to a gene: 12. Germline V gene lookup returns CDR1 DFQATT and CDR2 SNEGSKA (reference sequence). The CDR3 consists of 16 residues.

This clonotype was seen at least ten times. This rearrangement joins TRBV7-6 to TRBJ1-6; TRBD1 is a possible D gene (6 bases). The germline V and J ends were trimmed by 6 bases and 8 bases, with 17 bases remaining between them. CDR1 SGHVS and CDR2 FNYEAQ come from the germline V gene. The CDR3 has 15 residues. The CDR3 DNA reads TGTGCCAGCAGAGAGATCGGTCAGGGGTATTCACCCCTCCACTTT. Amino acid sequence: CASREIGQGYSPLHF.

This clonotype was picked up many times. V is TRBV5-1 and J is TRBJ2-3; D possibly matches TRBD1 or TRBD2 (6 bases each). The CDR3 spans 15 residues. V was trimmed by 4 bases and J by 0 bases, leaving 12 bases between them. CDR1 and CDR2 from the germline V gene are SGHRS and YFSETQ. CDR3 sequence (DNA): TGCGCCAGCAGCCTGGAGGGGGAGAGCACAGATACGCAGTATTTT. This gives the protein CASSLEGESTDTQYF. The whole variable domain, filled in from reference TRBV5-1 and TRBJ2-3, reads KAGVTQTPRYLIKTRGQQVTLSCSPISGHRSVSWYQQTPGQGLQFLFEYFSETQRNKGNFPGRFSGRQFSNSRSEMNVSTLELGDSALYLCASSLEGESTDTQYFGPGTRLTVL.

This clonotype has at least ten counts. The chain joins TRBV14 to TRBJ2-5; D is ambiguous. The germline V and J ends were trimmed by 6 bases and 4 bases, with 18 bases remaining between them. This CDR3 contains 15 residues. From germline, CDR1 is SGHDN and CDR2 FVKESK. This CDR3 is CASSPLAPVVETQYF. The CDR3 nucleotides read TGTGCCAGCAGTCCCCTGGCCCCGGTGGTAGAGACCCAGTACTTC. Combining the CDR3 with reference TRBV14 and TRBJ2-5 gives the whole variable domain EAGVTQFPSHSVIEKGQTVTLRCDPISGHDNLYWYRRVMGKEIKFLLHFVKESKQDESGMPNNRFLAERTGGTYSTLKVQPAELEDSGVYFCASSPLAPVVETQYFGPGTRLLVL.

At least ten counts were recorded for this clonotype. The chain is built from TRBV13 and TRBJ1-1; 11 positions agree with TRBD1. Trimming took 4 bases from V and 6 from J; bases not matched to a gene: 10. The CDR3 extends over 16 amino acids. The germline V gene encodes CDR1 PRHDT and CDR2 FYEKMQ (reference sequence). The CDR3 sequence is CASSSPVGQGAAEAFF. The DNA for the CDR3 is TGTGCCAGCAGCTCCCCGGTAGGACAGGGGGCGGCTGAAGCTTTCTTT.

This chain links TRBV13 with TRBJ2-1; no firm D call. Germline loops: CDR1 PRHDT, CDR2 FYEKMQ (reference sequence). This CDR3 region has 16 residues. Trimming pared 4 bases from V and 0 bases from J, leaving 13 bases between. CDR3 amino acids: CASSSPHQSSYNEQFF. As DNA, the CDR3 is TGTGCCAGCAGCTCCCCCCACCAGAGCTCCTACAATGAGCAGTTCTTC.

The sample holds many counts of this clonotype. CDR3 nucleotide sequence: TGTGCCAGCAGCCACCTTCAGCGGGGTCCCACAGATACGCAGTATTTT. Translation gives CASSHLQRGPTDTQYF. The chain combines TRBV11-1 with TRBJ2-3; 7 bases map to TRBD2. Losses at the gene ends were 5 bases for V and 2 bases for J; bases not matched to a gene: 10. The CDR3 extends over 16 amino acids. Germline CDR1 is SGHAT and CDR2 is FQDESV (reference sequence).

This clonotype came up many times. CDR3 in DNA: TGTGCCAGTTGCCCCTCCCAGGGGTGCACTGAAGCTTTCTTT. It is translated as CASCPSQGCTEAFF. The J gene is TRBJ1-1, the V gene TRBV12-3 or TRBV12-4; weak D call: TRBD1 (6 bases). V was clipped by 9 bases and J by 4 bases, with 18 bases between them. The CDR3 consists of 14 residues.

In this sample, this clonotype turned up many times. This rearrangement joins TRBV3-1 to TRBJ1-2; D remains ambiguous. The CDR3 extends over 12 amino acids. The germline V gene encodes CDR1 LGHDT and CDR2 YNNKEL (reference sequence). Trimming shortened V by 3 bases and J by 6 bases, and 8 bases separated the two germline ends. CDR3: CASSQGVDGYTF. The DNA for the CDR3 is TGTGCCAGCAGCCAGGGAGTAGATGGCTACACCTTC.

The chain employs TRBV7-3 and TRBJ1-1; D may be TRBD1 (5 bases). Germline assignment: CDR1 SGHTA and CDR2 FQGTGA. The CDR3 consists of 13 residues. V lost 4 bases, J lost 7 bases, and 13 bases lay in between. The DNA for the CDR3 is TGTGCCAGCAGCTACGGAGGGGAGGGTGAAGCTTTCTTT. Protein sequence: CASSYGGEGEAFF.

This clonotype showed up just a few times. The rearrangement joins TRBV14 to TRBJ1-4, with D unresolved. Trimming took 2 bases from V and 8 from J, leaving 15 bases between them. The CDR3 is made up of 15 amino acids. The V gene's germline CDR1 is SGHDN and CDR2 FVKESK. CDR3 in amino acids: CASSQKPLIGEKLFF. The CDR3 nucleotides are TGTGCCAGCAGCCAAAAACCCCTGATCGGAGAAAAACTGTTTTTT.

This clonotype showed up just a few times. A much larger clone is a single base away; this may be a read error. The chain employs TRBV28 and TRBJ2-1, with 7 bases lining up with TRBD1. With V trimmed by 4 bases and J by 5 bases, 14 bases remained unmatched. Germline V lookup: CDR1 MDHEN, CDR2 SYDVKM. This CDR3 has 17 amino acids. CDR3 loop: CASSSPGTVHSHNEQFF. The CDR3 DNA sequence: TGTGCCAGCAGTTCCCCCGGGACAGTACACTCTCACAATGAGCAGTTCTTC.

This chain joins TRBV2 and TRBJ2-7, with 14 bases that match TRBD2. Germline trimming cut 9 bases from V and 6 bases from J; bases unmatched to any gene: 10. Germline lookup yields CDR1 SNHLY and CDR2 FYNNEI. The CDR3 is 15 residues long. The CDR3 loop reads CASSGPGLAGVEQYV. CDR3 DNA sequence: TGTGCCAGTAGCGGCCCGGGACTAGCGGGGGTCGAGCAGTACGTC.

Only one count was recorded for this clonotype. A much larger clone sits a single nucleotide away, making a read error possible. The CDR3 here is CASGILINTGELFF. Here the CDR3 DNA reads TGCGCCAGCGGCATACTGATTAACACCGGGGAGCTGTTTTTT. This chain joins TRBV5-1 and TRBJ2-2, with unresolved D. The CDR3 covers 14 residues. Germline V gives CDR1 SGHRS, CDR2 YFSETQ. Trimming removed 7 bases at V and 2 bases at J, with 12 bases between.

There are many counts of this clonotype. J is TRBJ2-7 and V is TRBV11-3; D is undetermined. The length of the CDR3 is 14 residues. The germline gives CDR1 SGHNT, CDR2 YENEEA. V lost 4 bases and J lost 3, with 13 bases in between. CDR3 in amino acids: CASSSTGLDYEQYF. Written as DNA, the CDR3 is TGTGCCAGCAGCTCTACGGGTCTTGACTACGAGCAGTACTTC.

This clonotype was seen at least ten times. V is TRBV10-3 and J is TRBJ1-2; the D gene is possibly TRBD1 (5 bases). CDR1 is ENHRY and CDR2 is SYGVKD in the germline V gene. The CDR3 contains 12 residues. The V gene lost 3 bases and the J gene lost 8 bases, with 10 bases spanning the gap. The CDR3 sequence: CAISDNRRGYTF. The CDR3 coding sequence is TGTGCCATCAGTGACAACAGGCGGGGCTACACCTTC.

This clonotype was detected many times. The CDR3 DNA reads TGTGGGAGCGGGAGAGACACCGGGGAGCTGTTTTTT. Translation gives CGSGRDTGELFF. J is TRBJ2-2 and V is TRBV12-3 or TRBV12-4; 8 bases are a match to TRBD2. The CDR3 length is 12 residues.

This clonotype was observed at least ten times. This rearrangement joins TRBV6-1 to TRBJ1-2; no reliable D call. V was cut by 6 bases and J by 4 bases, with 9 bases left in between. The length of the CDR3 is 12 residues. The germline V gene encodes CDR1 MNHNS and CDR2 SASEGT. The CDR3 DNA sequence: TGTGCCAGCAGCCAGACGAGCTATGGCTACACCTTC. Amino acid sequence: CASSQTSYGYTF.

This clonotype has only a few counts. This rearrangement joins TRBV20-1 to TRBJ2-3; D is possibly TRBD2 (6 bases). Germline CDR1 reads DFQATT; CDR2 reads SNEGSKA (reference sequence). CDR3 length: 14 residues. V lost 7 bases, J lost 2 bases, and 16 bases lay in between. CDR3 sequence (DNA): TGCAGTGTCGCCCCGGGAGCTAACACAGATACGCAGTATTTT. Translation gives CSVAPGANTDTQYF.

A few counts support this clonotype. The rearrangement uses TRBV20-1 and TRBJ2-1; TRBD2 aligns across 9 bases. The J call could be wrong; TRBJ2-5 is a better fit for the DNA end. In germline, CDR1 is DFQATT, CDR2 SNEGSKA (reference sequence). This CDR3 contains 15 residues. The CDR3 DNA reads TGCAGTGCTAGACCGGGACCAGCGGGAGGAGAGACCCAGTACTTC. Residues: CSARPGPAGGETQYF.

This clonotype was seen at least ten times. This chain uses TRBV3-1 with TRBJ2-3; D might be TRBD2 (6 bases). Germline assignment: CDR1 LGHDT and CDR2 YNNKEL (reference sequence). V shed 1 base and J shed 6 bases, with 8 bases lying between them. The CDR3 contains 13 residues. The CDR3 DNA reads as TGTGCCAGCAGCCAAGCGGGGGTCGATACGCAGTATTTT. Its protein is CASSQAGVDTQYF.

There are many counts of this clonotype. The CDR3 spells CASSTGGNYGYTF. Written as DNA, the CDR3 is TGCGCCAGCAGTACAGGGGGTAACTATGGCTACACCTTC. V is TRBV5-1 and J is TRBJ1-2, with 8 bases matching TRBD1. The CDR3 is 13 residues long. Germline-derived CDR1 and CDR2 are SGHRS and YFSETQ. V lost 5 bases, J lost 1 base, and 1 base stayed unmatched.

The chain employs TRBV19 and TRBJ2-1; 7 bases line up with TRBD2. Germline-derived CDR1 and CDR2 are LNHDA and SQIVND (reference sequence). The J segment lost 2 bases and the V segment lost 6 bases, leaving 13 bases of the junction unmatched. The CDR3 has 17 residues. This CDR3 is CASSPFWGRVPYNEQFF. In DNA, the CDR3 is TGTGCCAGTAGCCCCTTTTGGGGGAGGGTCCCCTACAATGAGCAGTTCTTC.

This clonotype was picked up many times. V and J are TRBV7-9 and TRBJ1-1; D unresolved. This CDR3 is 14 amino acids long. The germline CDR1 and CDR2 sequences are SEHNR and FQNEAQ (reference sequence). The V gene lost 3 bases and the J gene lost 4 bases, with 12 bases spanning the gap. The CDR3 DNA reads as TGTGCCAGCAGCTTCTTGGCCGTGGGCACTGAAGCTTTCTTT. It is translated as CASSFLAVGTEAFF.

This clonotype appeared many times. CDR3 in DNA: TGTGCCTGGACGTCGCCTTATGGCTACACCTTC. This sequence encodes CAWTSPYGYTF. The chain employs TRBV30 and TRBJ1-2; D is unclear. Germline assignment: CDR1 GTSNPN and CDR2 SVGIG (reference sequence). The CDR3 loop spans 11 amino acids. V dropped 4 bases and J dropped 5 bases, with 8 bases sitting between them. Full variable domain (remainder filled in from reference TRBV30 and TRBJ1-2): SQTIHQWPATLVQPVGSPLSLECTVEGTSNPNLYWYRQAAGRGLQLLFYSVGIGQISSEVPQNLSASRPQDRQFILSSKKLLLSDSGFYLCAWTSPYGYTFGSGTRLTVV.

This clonotype was picked up many times. The chain employs TRBV20-1 and TRBJ1-1, with a possible D match to TRBD1 (5 bases). Trimming removed 3 bases from V and 1 base from J, with 9 bases in between. Germline assignment: CDR1 DFQATT and CDR2 SNEGSKA (reference sequence). The CDR3 has 13 residues. CDR3 coding DNA: TGCAGTGCTAGGGGTGACAGGAACACTGAAGCTTTCTTT. Encoded protein: CSARGDRNTEAFF.